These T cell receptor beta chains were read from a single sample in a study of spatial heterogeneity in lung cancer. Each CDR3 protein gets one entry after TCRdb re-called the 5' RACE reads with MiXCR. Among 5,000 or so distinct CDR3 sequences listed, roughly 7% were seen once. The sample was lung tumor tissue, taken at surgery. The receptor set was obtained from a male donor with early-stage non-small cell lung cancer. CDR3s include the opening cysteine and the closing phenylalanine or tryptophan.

cdr3_aa: CASSLVGYYGYTF
j_call: TRBJ1-2
v_call: TRBV5-1

cdr3_aa: CAWRMKGPANTEAFF
j_call: TRBJ1-1
v_call: TRBV30

cdr3_aa: CASSYGETGGETQYF
j_call: TRBJ2-5
v_call: TRBV6-5

cdr3_aa: CASSVAFDYEQYF
j_call: TRBJ2-7
v_call: TRBV9

cdr3_aa: CASSLDRFTYEQYF
j_call: TRBJ2-7
v_call: TRBV7-2

cdr3_aa: CASSPLGTENYGYTF
j_call: TRBJ1-2
v_call: TRBV2

cdr3_aa: CASTLRTGNSNQPQHF
j_call: TRBJ1-5
v_call: TRBV6-1

cdr3_aa: CASHLAAGFNEQFF
j_call: TRBJ2-1
v_call: TRBV2

cdr3_aa: CASSKDRSNEKLFF
j_call: TRBJ1-4
v_call: TRBV3-1

cdr3_aa: CSVGPGGTGQPQHF
j_call: TRBJ1-5
v_call: TRBV29-1

cdr3_aa: CATSDDSAGSLHGYTF
j_call: TRBJ1-2
v_call: TRBV24-1

cdr3_aa: CASSLEGFTEAFF
j_call: TRBJ1-1
v_call: TRBV7-2

cdr3_aa: CASKQTSGSNEQYF
j_call: TRBJ2-7
v_call: TRBV19

cdr3_aa: CASSLLAHEQYF
j_call: TRBJ2-7
v_call: TRBV11-1

cdr3_aa: CASSPRHTGLASNEQFF
j_call: TRBJ2-1
v_call: TRBV7-3

cdr3_aa: CASRGDSGANVLTF
j_call: TRBJ2-6
v_call: TRBV4-2

cdr3_aa: CASSLGTFLSPLHF
j_call: TRBJ1-6
v_call: TRBV28

cdr3_aa: CSAMTSGITDTQYF
j_call: TRBJ2-3
v_call: TRBV20-1

cdr3_aa: CSVDDQEETQYF
j_call: TRBJ2-5
v_call: TRBV29-1

cdr3_aa: CASTRGLEAEAFF
j_call: TRBJ1-1
v_call: TRBV2

cdr3_aa: CASSGRIQETQYF
j_call: TRBJ2-5
v_call: TRBV18

cdr3_aa: CSARDPREGTEAFF
j_call: TRBJ1-1
v_call: TRBV20-1

cdr3_aa: CASSSTGLVYEQYF
j_call: TRBJ2-7
v_call: TRBV7-6

cdr3_aa: CASSLPGQGTNEQYF
j_call: TRBJ2-7
v_call: TRBV7-9

cdr3_aa: CSASEGLAGATDTQYF
j_call: TRBJ2-3
v_call: TRBV20-1

cdr3_aa: CATREDIDSNQPQHF
j_call: TRBJ1-5
v_call: TRBV24-1

cdr3_aa: CASSLFSGQDTGELFF
j_call: TRBJ2-2
v_call: TRBV5-1

cdr3_aa: CASSLGHTITGELFF
j_call: TRBJ2-2
v_call: TRBV12-3/TRBV12-4

cdr3_aa: CASSLSRGDYSTGELFF
j_call: TRBJ2-2
v_call: TRBV5-1

cdr3_aa: CASSLKMSSHSYEQYF
j_call: TRBJ2-7
v_call: TRBV5-4

cdr3_aa: CASRRQGPMGTEAFF
j_call: TRBJ1-1
v_call: TRBV12-3/TRBV12-4

cdr3_aa: CASSFAFGNTEAFF
j_call: TRBJ1-1
v_call: TRBV12-3/TRBV12-4

cdr3_aa: CASSPRTGGWDEQFF
j_call: TRBJ2-1
v_call: TRBV9

cdr3_aa: CASSLAGSADEQYF
j_call: TRBJ2-7
v_call: TRBV5-1

cdr3_aa: CASRQGGSHGYTF
j_call: TRBJ1-2
v_call: TRBV12-3/TRBV12-4

cdr3_aa: CSGVGDQNIQYF
j_call: TRBJ2-4
v_call: TRBV29-1

cdr3_aa: CSATGGRAGTDTQYF
j_call: TRBJ2-3
v_call: TRBV20-1

cdr3_aa: CATSRDRGGQADTQYF
j_call: TRBJ2-3
v_call: TRBV15

cdr3_aa: CSAGTGTRISSNYGYTF
j_call: TRBJ1-2
v_call: TRBV20-1

cdr3_aa: CASSLELAGGVDEQFF
j_call: TRBJ2-1
v_call: TRBV7-3

cdr3_aa: CASSEQDFSEKLFF
j_call: TRBJ1-4
v_call: TRBV6-1

cdr3_aa: CASGWIGISDTQYF
j_call: TRBJ2-3
v_call: TRBV12-5

cdr3_aa: CASSSGLAGPTDTQYF
j_call: TRBJ2-3
v_call: TRBV7-8

cdr3_aa: CASTAAGTLNEQFF
j_call: TRBJ2-1
v_call: TRBV19

cdr3_aa: CASSGPTSGVLYNEQFF
j_call: TRBJ2-1
v_call: TRBV7-2

cdr3_aa: CAWRLGSLAGDEQFF
j_call: TRBJ2-1
v_call: TRBV30

cdr3_aa: CASSGDRGTEAFF
j_call: TRBJ1-1
v_call: TRBV2